This T cell receptor beta chain was captured by sequencing in a study of Ad26.COV2.S vaccination and SARS-CoV-2 variants. Across the whole study: The Ad26.COV2.S arm of the COV1001 trial was where the donor was placed. Administration of Ad26.COV2.S was intramuscular, either once or twice 56 days apart. General study points: Recipients given vaccine exceeded placebo recipients in spike-specific TCR breadth. Assessments of TCR breadth and depth may have underestimated the total T cell responses.

About this clone itself: What it binds is not known.

The treatment was: roughly 18 received Ad26.COV2.S at low or high dose, single or two shots; roughly five received placebo; per-sample allocation not given. Sampling was performed 63 days after the first vaccine or placebo injection. Method: immunoSEQ multiplex PCR; TCRdb's copy keeps in-frame clones and lacks some. The sample consists of roughly 420,000 clones, approximately 92% of them appearing once. This specimen consisted of peripheral blood, obtained in a trial of Ad26.COV2.S vaccine versus placebo. The clonotype comes from a person between 18 and 60 years old who received the Ad26.COV2.S COVID-19 vaccine or a placebo.

The CDR3 here is CASSPPVSGGTDTQYF. The CDR3 nucleotides read TGTGCCAGCTCACCACCGGTTAGCGGGGGGACAGATACGCAGTATTTT. V is TRBV18 and J is TRBJ2-3; the match to TRBD2 covers 10 bases. The CDR3 is 16 residues long. The germline gives CDR1 KGHSH, CDR2 LQKENI. The V and J ends lost 0 bases and 3 bases, in that order; junction bases with no gene match: 3.